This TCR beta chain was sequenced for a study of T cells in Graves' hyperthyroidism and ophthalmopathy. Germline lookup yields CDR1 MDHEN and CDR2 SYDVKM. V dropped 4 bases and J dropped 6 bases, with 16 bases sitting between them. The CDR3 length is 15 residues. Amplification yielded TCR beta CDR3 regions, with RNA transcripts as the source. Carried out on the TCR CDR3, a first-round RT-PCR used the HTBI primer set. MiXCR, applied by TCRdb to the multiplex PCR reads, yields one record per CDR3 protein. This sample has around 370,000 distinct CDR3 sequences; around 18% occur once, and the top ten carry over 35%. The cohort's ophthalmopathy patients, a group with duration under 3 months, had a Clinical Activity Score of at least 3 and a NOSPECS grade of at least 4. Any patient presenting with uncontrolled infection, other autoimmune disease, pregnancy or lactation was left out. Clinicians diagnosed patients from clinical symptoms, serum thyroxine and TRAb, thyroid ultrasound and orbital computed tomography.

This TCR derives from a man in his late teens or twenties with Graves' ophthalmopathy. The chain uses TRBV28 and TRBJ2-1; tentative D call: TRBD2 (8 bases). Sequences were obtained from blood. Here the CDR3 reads CASSSGGAGGNEQFF. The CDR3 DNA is TGTGCCAGCAGTTCGGGAGGGGCAGGGGGCAATGAGCAGTTCTTC.